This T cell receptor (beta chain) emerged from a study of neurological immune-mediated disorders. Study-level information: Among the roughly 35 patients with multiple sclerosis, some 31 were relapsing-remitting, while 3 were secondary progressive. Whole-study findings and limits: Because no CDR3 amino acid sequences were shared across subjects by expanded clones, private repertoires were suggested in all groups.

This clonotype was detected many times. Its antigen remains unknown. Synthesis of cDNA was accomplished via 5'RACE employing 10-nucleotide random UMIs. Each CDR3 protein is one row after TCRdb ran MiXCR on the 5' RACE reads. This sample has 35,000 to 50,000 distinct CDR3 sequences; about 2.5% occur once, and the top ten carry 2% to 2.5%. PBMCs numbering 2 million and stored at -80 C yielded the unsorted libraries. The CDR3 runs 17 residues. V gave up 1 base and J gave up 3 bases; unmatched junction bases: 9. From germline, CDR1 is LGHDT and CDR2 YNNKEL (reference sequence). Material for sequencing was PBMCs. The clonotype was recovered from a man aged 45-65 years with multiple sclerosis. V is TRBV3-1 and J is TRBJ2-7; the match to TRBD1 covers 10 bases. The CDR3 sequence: CASSQVHPGQGFYEQYF. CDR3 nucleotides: TGTGCCAGCAGCCAAGTTCATCCGGGACAGGGGTTCTACGAGCAGTACTTC.